What follows are 13 T cell receptor beta chains derived from one specimen sequenced in a study of Graves' ophthalmopathy and Graves' hyperthyroidism. The authors amplified TCR beta CDR3 regions, and they did so from RNA transcripts for repertoire sequencing. In the first round, RT-PCR was carried out with HTBI primers, and a multiplex PCR formed the second round. TCRdb re-analysed the multiplex PCR reads in MiXCR, keeping a single row per CDR3 protein. The sample has roughly 1.1 million distinct CDR3 sequences; 35% to 40% are singletons. The sequenced material came from peripheral blood or thyroid tissue (not recorded which). Receptors were obtained from an adult man with Graves' hyperthyroidism.

V usage is TRBV30 and J usage is TRBJ1-2, with 9 bases identical to TRBD1. J gave up 4 bases and V 5 bases, and 8 bases lay outside the gene matches. Looked up from germline, CDR1 is GTSNPN and CDR2 is SVGIG (reference sequence). CDR3 size: 14 residues. The CDR3 sequence: CAWDRGAGGYGYTF. DNA for the CDR3: TGTGCCTGGGACAGGGGGGCTGGGGGCTATGGCTACACCTTC.

This clonotype was seen repeatedly, ten times or more. This sequence joins TRBV5-1 and TRBJ2-6; 7 nucleotides align to TRBD1. After removal of 3 bases from V and 9 bases from J, the junction contained 6 bases not matched to a gene. CDR3 length: 14 amino acids. Per the germline V gene, CDR1 is SGHRS and CDR2 is YFSETQ. CDR3 loop: CASSSPGTDNVLTF. CDR3 DNA sequence: TGCGCCAGCAGCTCCCCCGGGACAGACAACGTCCTGACTTTC. Full variable domain (missing parts from reference TRBV5-1 and TRBJ2-6): KAGVTQTPRYLIKTRGQQVTLSCSPISGHRSVSWYQQTPGQGLQFLFEYFSETQRNKGNFPGRFSGRQFSNSRSEMNVSTLELGDSALYLCASSSPGTDNVLTFGAGSRLTVL.

In this sample, this clonotype turned up many times. The chain links TRBV19 to TRBJ1-6; D is undetermined. This CDR3 contains 15 residues. CDR1 and CDR2 from the germline V gene are LNHDA and SQIVND (reference sequence). Trimming pared 3 bases from V and 2 bases from J, leaving 8 bases between. CDR3 sequence: CASSITTTYNSPLHF. In nucleotides, the CDR3 is TGTGCCAGTAGTATTACGACTACCTATAATTCACCCCTCCACTTT.

The chain has TRBV24-1 and TRBJ2-7, with TRBD1 matching over 8 bases. Losses at the gene ends were 12 bases for V and 5 bases for J; bases not matched to a gene: 11. Germline CDR1 is KGHDR and CDR2 is SFDVKD. This CDR3 contains 13 residues. DNA for the CDR3: TGTGCCGGCTCAAGAGACAGGGGCGACGAGCAGTACTTC. This gives the protein CAGSRDRGDEQYF.

This clonotype was observed many times. The chain links TRBV7-6 to TRBJ2-7; D ambiguous. V lost 2 bases and J 5 bases, leaving 10 bases between the germline ends. CDR3 length equals 13 residues. The V gene's germline CDR1 is SGHVS and CDR2 FNYEAQ. The CDR3 DNA sequence: TGTGCCAGCAGCTTACGCCTGGAAGACGAGCAGTACTTC. Protein sequence: CASSLRLEDEQYF.

There are many counts of this clonotype. The chain links TRBV20-1 to TRBJ1-5; D is undetermined. CDR3 size: 15 residues. The V end lost 4 bases, the J end lost 6 bases, and 19 bases lay between the germline ends. Germline CDR1 DFQATT, CDR2 SNEGSKA (reference sequence). DNA for the CDR3: TGCAGTGCTAAGACGGACCGGGTGGGTACTCAGCCCCAGCATTTT. Its translation is CSAKTDRVGTQPQHF.

This clonotype has more than one count but fewer than ten. The CDR3 DNA follows: TGTGCCTGGTCACTTCGGAAAGGGGGACAGGTCCATGGCTACACCTTC. Protein: CAWSLRKGGQVHGYTF. The chain carries TRBV30 and TRBJ1-2, with 8 bases lining up with TRBD1. The trim removed 5 bases at V and 6 bases at J, leaving 17 bases unmatched. Per germline, CDR1 GTSNPN and CDR2 SVGIG (reference sequence). CDR3 length: 16 amino acids.

The J gene is TRBJ1-1, the V gene TRBV20-1; D unclear. Trimming left V 1 base short and J 5 bases short, with 8 bases between. The CDR3 extends over 12 amino acids. Germline lookup yields CDR1 DFQATT and CDR2 SNEGSKA (reference sequence). The CDR3: CSARGRLTEAFF. Written as DNA, the CDR3 is TGCAGTGCTAGAGGACGGCTTACTGAAGCTTTCTTT.

This clonotype was found many times. V usage is TRBV19 and J usage is TRBJ1-1; D unclear. V was trimmed by 4 bases and J by 4 bases, leaving 10 bases between them. From germline, CDR1 is LNHDA and CDR2 SQIVND (reference sequence). CDR3 size: 13 residues. As DNA, the CDR3 is TGTGCCAGTAGTAACCCGGCGGGCACTGAAGCTTTCTTT. Translated: CASSNPAGTEAFF.

This clonotype was seen repeatedly, ten times or more. V usage is TRBV10-3 and J usage is TRBJ2-7, with 10 bases matching TRBD2. The CDR3 consists of 16 residues. In germline, CDR1 is ENHRY, CDR2 SYGVKD. Germline trimming cut 3 bases from V and 2 bases from J; bases unmatched to any gene: 7. The CDR3 nucleotides read TGTGCCATCAGTGACATAAAACTAGCGGGGACCTACGAGCAGTACTTC. Translating gives CAISDIKLAGTYEQYF.

This clonotype was counted at least ten times. CDR3 nucleotide sequence: TGTGCCAGCAGCTTGGCCGGGGCAGGGCTGACCTACGAGCAGTACTTC. Protein: CASSLAGAGLTYEQYF. The J gene is TRBJ2-7, the V gene TRBV5-8; perhaps D is TRBD1 or TRBD2 (5 bases each). The CDR3 length is 16 residues. The germline gives CDR1 SGHTS, CDR2 YDEGEE. Trimming took 0 bases from V and 2 from J, leaving 15 bases between them.

A note on this clonotype: A much larger clone differs by one base, so this may be a read error. This sequence joins TRBV7-8 and TRBJ2-5; no firm D call. Trimming stripped 4 bases from V and 4 bases from J, with 13 bases between. The CDR3 contains 14 residues. CDR1 is SGHVS, CDR2 FQNEAQ, per germline. The DNA for the CDR3 is TGTGCCAGCAGCTCACTCCATTCGGGAGAGACCCAGTACTTC. Translating gives CASSSLHSGETQYF.

In its sample, this clonotype was seen many times. The chain is built from TRBV10-2 and TRBJ1-6, with 9 bases identical to TRBD1. Germline V gene data show CDR1 as WSHSY and CDR2 as SAAADI. This CDR3 spans 14 amino acids. The junction had 3 bases not matched to a gene; V was cut back by 5 bases and J by 7 bases. The CDR3 sequence is CASSPDRGNSPLHF. In DNA, the CDR3 is TGCGCCAGCAGTCCTGACAGGGGGAATTCACCCCTCCACTTT.